This entry is about one T cell receptor (beta chain). Its antigen is still unknown. The data belong to a study of shared clonotypes between healthy human individuals. Study-wide results and caveats: Around 5% was the fraction of naive CD4 clonotypes found shared across a few donors.

Each donor was a Caucasian adult residing in Nashville, Tennessee. CDR1 is SGHAT and CDR2 is FQNNGV in the germline V gene. This CDR3 contains 15 residues. Trimming took off 0 bases at V and 1 base at J, with 7 bases between the two ends. Generated by immunoSEQ multiplex PCR, the TCRdb table keeps only in-frame clones and is missing some. The sample holds roughly 1 million clones; under 80% are singletons and the top ten take roughly 1.5%. Source material: memory CD4+ T cells sorted from blood. Regarding subset: CD45RA-negative fraction. V is TRBV11-2 and J is TRBJ1-3; D remains unclear. The TCR originated in a man aged 18-30 years in good health. The CDR3: CASSLDHISGNTIYF. In nucleotides, the CDR3 is TGTGCCAGCAGCTTAGATCACATATCTGGAAACACCATATATTTT.